A selection of T cell receptor beta chains follows, all from one sample in a study of blood T cell repertoires in COVID-19. Repertoires were generated with immunoSEQ multiplex PCR, while TCRdb's copy carries only in-frame clones and drops some. Of about 180,000 clones listed, roughly 84% were seen once; the top ten hold around a sixth. The sequencing sample was made of peripheral blood. The source of these receptors is a person in their 70s with COVID-19, enrolled during active disease. Each CDR3 is given with its conserved first and last residue. A D gene is named only where the DNA matches it firmly. Size tells how often a clone was seen (once, few, many) or the class of an expanded clone, and some rows leave it out.

CDR3 length: 16
D gene: TRBD1
V gene: TRBV7-2
clone size: .
J gene: TRBJ1-2
CDR3 DNA: TGTGCCAGCAGCTTAGCCCGGGACAGGGCGGGCTATGGCTACACCTTC
CDR3 protein: CASSLARDRAGYGYTF

CDR3 length: 19
D gene: TRBD2
V gene: TRBV9
clone size: .
J gene: TRBJ2-1
CDR3 DNA: TGTGCCAGCAGCGTGGGACTAGCGGGGGCGATTAGCTCCTACAATGAGCAGTTCTTC
CDR3 protein: CASSVGLAGAISSYNEQFF

CDR3 length: 14
D gene: TRBD1
V gene: TRBV5-1
clone size: few
J gene: TRBJ1-3
CDR3 DNA: TGCGCCAGCAGCTTGGGACAGGGGGGAAACACCATATATTTT
CDR3 protein: CASSLGQGGNTIYF

CDR3 length: 15
D gene: .
V gene: TRBV6-6
clone size: .
J gene: TRBJ1-5
CDR3 DNA: TGTGCCAGCAGTTTTACATTAAGTAGCAATCAGCCCCAGCATTTT
CDR3 protein: CASSFTLSSNQPQHF

CDR3 length: 15
D gene: TRBD2
V gene: TRBV11-2
clone size: .
J gene: TRBJ2-1
CDR3 DNA: TGTGCCAGCAGCCGGGGGAGCGGGGGAAACAATGAGCAGTTCTTC
CDR3 protein: CASSRGSGGNNEQFF

CDR3 length: 17
D gene: .
V gene: TRBV20-1
clone size: .
J gene: TRBJ2-7
CDR3 DNA: TGCAGTGCTAGTACGTCAGGGGCAGGGCGGAGCCCCTACGAGCAGTACTTC
CDR3 protein: CSASTSGAGRSPYEQYF

CDR3 length: 14
D gene: TRBD1
V gene: TRBV5-1
clone size: .
J gene: TRBJ1-2
CDR3 DNA: TGCGCCAGCAAGAACCCACAGGGGGCGCTTGGCTACACCTTC
CDR3 protein: CASKNPQGALGYTF

CDR3 length: 15
D gene: .
V gene: TRBV9
clone size: .
J gene: TRBJ2-6
CDR3 DNA: TGTGCCAGCAGCGTAGCAGGTTCTGGGGCCAACGTCCTGACTTTC
CDR3 protein: CASSVAGSGANVLTF

CDR3 length: 12
D gene: .
V gene: TRBV29-1
clone size: .
J gene: TRBJ2-5
CDR3 DNA: TGCAGCGTTGAGTTACAGCAAGAGACCCAGTACTTC
CDR3 protein: CSVELQQETQYF

CDR3 length: 15
D gene: TRBD2
V gene: TRBV7-8
clone size: few
J gene: TRBJ2-5
CDR3 DNA: TGTGCCAGCAGCCTAATACTAGCGAACAAAGAGACCCAGTACTTC
CDR3 protein: CASSLILANKETQYF

CDR3 length: 14
D gene: .
V gene: TRBV11-2
clone size: .
J gene: TRBJ1-1
CDR3 DNA: TGTGCCAGCAGCTTAGGTGACAGAATCACTGAAGCTTTCTTT
CDR3 protein: CASSLGDRITEAFF

CDR3 length: 13
D gene: .
V gene: TRBV3-1/TRBV3-2
clone size: .
J gene: TRBJ1-5
CDR3 DNA: TGTGCCAGCAGCCAAGACGGGGTCCAGCCCCAGCATTTT
CDR3 protein: CASSQDGVQPQHF

CDR3 length: 15
D gene: .
V gene: TRBV30
clone size: .
J gene: TRBJ2-7
CDR3 DNA: TGTGCCTGGAGTTTGTCTCCAGGCGTGGTTGACGAGCAGTACTTC
CDR3 protein: CAWSLSPGVVDEQYF

CDR3 length: 17
D gene: .
V gene: TRBV19
clone size: .
J gene: TRBJ2-6
CDR3 DNA: TGTGCCAGTAGTATTGGGACACCGCGCTCTGGGGCCAACGTCCTGACTTTC
CDR3 protein: CASSIGTPRSGANVLTF

CDR3 length: 16
D gene: TRBD2
V gene: TRBV18
clone size: .
J gene: TRBJ2-3
CDR3 DNA: TGTGCCAGCTCACCAGAGCTAGCGGGGGGCACAGATACGCAGTATTTT
CDR3 protein: CASSPELAGGTDTQYF

CDR3 length: 15
D gene: .
V gene: TRBV5-4
clone size: .
J gene: TRBJ1-6
CDR3 DNA: TGTGCCAGCAGCTTGGACGGGAGCGCAAATTCACCCCTCCACTTT
CDR3 protein: CASSLDGSANSPLHF

CDR3 length: 13
D gene: .
V gene: TRBV15
clone size: .
J gene: TRBJ1-1
CDR3 DNA: TGTGCCACCAGCAGAGGCGGTCCCGAGGGAACTTTCTTT
CDR3 protein: CATSRGGPEGTFF

CDR3 length: 17
D gene: .
V gene: TRBV7-2
clone size: few
J gene: TRBJ2-2
CDR3 DNA: TGTGCCAGCAGCTTAGGGCAGCGGTCCACGAACACCGGGGAGCTGTTTTTT
CDR3 protein: CASSLGQRSTNTGELFF

CDR3 length: 21
D gene: TRBD2
V gene: TRBV6-1
clone size: .
J gene: TRBJ2-1
CDR3 DNA: TGTGCCAGCAGTGAAGGTGACTGGGACGGGACTAGCGGGGGGGATTACAATGAGCAGTTCTTC
CDR3 protein: CASSEGDWDGTSGGDYNEQFF

CDR3 length: 13
D gene: .
V gene: TRBV10-1
clone size: few
J gene: TRBJ1-1
CDR3 DNA: TGCGCCAGCAGTGACAGAACCAACACTGAAGCTTTCTTT
CDR3 protein: CASSDRTNTEAFF

CDR3 length: 14
D gene: TRBD1
V gene: TRBV7-3
clone size: .
J gene: TRBJ1-6
CDR3 DNA: TGTGCCAGCAGCTCGGGACAGGGAAAATCACCCCTCCACTTT
CDR3 protein: CASSSGQGKSPLHF

CDR3 length: 13
D gene: TRBD1
V gene: TRBV29-1
clone size: .
J gene: TRBJ1-2
CDR3 DNA: TGCAGCGTTGCCCCGACAGGGTCACTTGGCTACACCTTC
CDR3 protein: CSVAPTGSLGYTF

CDR3 length: 15
D gene: .
V gene: TRBV19
clone size: .
J gene: TRBJ1-5
CDR3 DNA: TGTGCCAGTACCCCCGGGGTTTCGAGCAATCAGCCCCAGCATTTT
CDR3 protein: CASTPGVSSNQPQHF

CDR3 length: 14
D gene: TRBD1
V gene: TRBV4-1
clone size: .
J gene: TRBJ2-7
CDR3 DNA: TGCGCCAGCAGCCGGGACAGGGGCTCCTACGAGCAGTACTTC
CDR3 protein: CASSRDRGSYEQYF

CDR3 length: 18
D gene: TRBD1
V gene: TRBV15
clone size: .
J gene: TRBJ2-1
CDR3 DNA: TGTGCCACCAGCAGAGGCGGTTGGAAGACAGGGTCGTACAATGAGCAGTTCTTC
CDR3 protein: CATSRGGWKTGSYNEQFF

CDR3 length: 12
D gene: .
V gene: TRBV10-2
clone size: many
J gene: TRBJ1-3
CDR3 DNA: TGCGCCAGCAGGGCGGCTGGAAACACCATATATTTT
CDR3 protein: CASRAAGNTIYF

CDR3 length: 14
D gene: TRBD1
V gene: TRBV7-8
clone size: .
J gene: TRBJ1-3
CDR3 DNA: TGTGCCAGCAGCCAGACAGGGGCTGGAAACACCATATATTTT
CDR3 protein: CASSQTGAGNTIYF

CDR3 length: 15
D gene: .
V gene: TRBV7-2
clone size: .
J gene: TRBJ2-1
CDR3 DNA: TGTGCCAGCAGCTTATCGACTGCGACCTACAATGAGCAGTTCTTC
CDR3 protein: CASSLSTATYNEQFF

CDR3 length: 13
D gene: TRBD1
V gene: TRBV29-1
clone size: .
J gene: TRBJ2-5
CDR3 DNA: TGCAGCCCAAGGACAGGGATGGTATGGACCCAGTACTTC
CDR3 protein: CSPRTGMVWTQYF

CDR3 length: 14
D gene: .
V gene: TRBV2
clone size: .
J gene: TRBJ2-4
CDR3 DNA: TGTGCCAGCAGTCTCCGGGACACTAGTTCGATTCAGTACTTC
CDR3 protein: CASSLRDTSSIQYF